These 24 T cell receptor beta chains were sequenced from one sample in a study of blood T cell repertoires in COVID-19. This table comes from immunoSEQ multiplex PCR, and its TCRdb copy is limited to in-frame clones, with some not included. The table includes about 670,000 clones, more than 80% detected once. Sequencing was carried out using peripheral blood. Source of these receptors: a woman in her late teens or twenties with acute or convalescent COVID-19.

The chain joins TRBV5-4 to TRBJ1-1; 7 nucleotides match TRBD1. This CDR3 has 14 amino acids. CDR1 SGHNT and CDR2 YYREEE come from the germline V gene (reference sequence). Trimming removed 7 bases from V and 0 bases from J; junction bases left unmatched: 6. The CDR3 sequence is CASWKGQLNTEAFF. The CDR3 bases are TGTGCCAGCTGGAAGGGACAGTTGAACACTGAAGCTTTCTTT.

The V gene is TRBV4-3, the J gene TRBJ1-3; D gene unclear. V was shortened by 3 bases and J by 3 bases, with 9 bases between the two germline ends. The CDR3 contains 14 residues. In germline, CDR1 is LGHNA, CDR2 YSLEER. The CDR3, as DNA: TGCGCCAGCAGCCACCCGGGGTATGGAAACACCATATATTTT. Translated: CASSHPGYGNTIYF.

V and J are TRBV7-9 and TRBJ1-5; D remains ambiguous. The germline V gene has CDR1 SEHNR and CDR2 FQNEAQ (reference sequence). The CDR3 runs 17 residues. The V end lost 3 bases, the J end lost 2 bases, and 17 bases lay between the germline ends. The CDR3 here is CASSFWSHSKGNQPQHF. The DNA of the CDR3 is TGTGCCAGCAGCTTCTGGTCCCACTCCAAAGGCAATCAGCCCCAGCATTTT.

The chain recombines TRBV30 with TRBJ1-1; no definite D call. The germline CDR1 and CDR2 sequences are GTSNPN and SVGIG (reference sequence). The CDR3 contains 16 residues. Trimming shortened V by 2 bases and J by 0 bases, and 16 bases separated the two germline ends. The CDR3 coding sequence is TGTGCCTGGAGTTCCTCCGGGTTGATTCTGAACACTGAAGCTTTCTTT. The encoded protein is CAWSSSGLILNTEAFF.

This chain connects TRBV4-2 to TRBJ2-7; tentative D call: TRBD2 (5 bases). Germline CDR1 and CDR2: LGHNA and YNFKEQ. Trimming shortened V by 3 bases and J by 5 bases, and 8 bases separated the two germline ends. The CDR3 has 12 residues. DNA for the CDR3: TGTGCCAGCAGCCACGCGGGTAACGAGCAGTACTTC. Encoded protein: CASSHAGNEQYF.

Remarks on this clone: In the same sample, other DNA sequences code for this CDR3. J is TRBJ1-2 and V is TRBV12-3 or TRBV12-4; D is unresolved. Trimming took off 6 bases at V and 4 bases at J, with 6 bases between the two ends. The length of the CDR3 is 11 residues. The CDR3 loop is CASSPGYGYTF. The DNA of the CDR3 is TGTGCCAGCAGCCCGGGCTATGGCTACACCTTC.

The chain employs TRBV25-1 and TRBJ1-2, with 7 bases aligning to TRBD1. After removal of 5 bases from V and 0 bases from J, the junction contained 6 bases not matched to a gene. Germline CDR1 and CDR2: MGHDK and SYGVNS. The CDR3 has 15 amino acids. The CDR3 coding sequence is TGTGCCAGCAGTTCAACCGGGACAGCTAACTATGGCTACACCTTC. This gives the protein CASSSTGTANYGYTF.

V gene TRBV7-2 combines with J gene TRBJ2-7, with D possibly being TRBD1 (5 bases). Per the germline V gene, CDR1 is SGHTA and CDR2 is FQGNSA. V was trimmed by 7 bases and J by 6 bases, leaving 16 bases between them. CDR3 length: 13 residues. The CDR3 region has the DNA TGTGCCAGCAACGACTTGGGCAGGGTCGAGCAGTACTTC. Protein sequence: CASNDLGRVEQYF.

The sample holds one count of this clone. V usage is TRBV30 and J usage is TRBJ2-6; the match to TRBD1 covers 10 bases. The V gene's germline CDR1 is GTSNPN and CDR2 SVGIG (reference sequence). V shed 8 bases and J 2 bases; nucleotides not matched to a gene: 3. This CDR3 is 14 amino acids long. CDR3 DNA sequence: TGTGCCGCGGGACAGGGGACTGGGGCCAACGTCCTGACTTTC. This translates into CAAGQGTGANVLTF.

J is TRBJ1-3 and V is TRBV6-5; tentative D call: TRBD1 (5 bases). V was pared by 7 bases and J by 3 bases, with 13 bases between. CDR1 is MNHEY, CDR2 SVGAGI, per germline. The CDR3 is 14 amino acids. The DNA for the CDR3 is TGTGCCAGCACTAACGGGGGGAGTGGAAACACCATATATTTT. This sequence encodes CASTNGGSGNTIYF.

The chain combines TRBV2 with TRBJ1-1; 7 nucleotides agree with TRBD1. V shed 5 bases and J 1 base; nucleotides not matched to a gene: 1. Germline V gives CDR1 SNHLY, CDR2 FYNNEI. CDR3 size: 13 residues. The chain's CDR3 is CASSNRGNTEAFF. The CDR3 DNA reads as TGTGCCAGCAGTAACAGGGGGAACACTGAAGCTTTCTTT.

This sequence joins TRBV7-9 and TRBJ2-5; maybe TRBD1 (5 bases). The CDR3 totals 14 residues. CDR1 SEHNR and CDR2 FQNEAQ come from the germline V gene (reference sequence). Between the trimmed V and J ends, which lost 1 base and 5 bases, there was a span of 11 bases. The CDR3 DNA reads TGTGCCAGCAGCTTAGTAGGGGTGGGGGAGACCCAGTACTTC. Translated, it gives CASSLVGVGETQYF. The full variable domain, rest sourced from reference TRBV7-9 and TRBJ2-5, is DTGVSQNPRHKITKRGQNVTFRCDPISEHNRLYWYRQTLGQGPEFLTYFQNEAQLEKSRLLSDRFSAERPKGSFSTLEIQRTEQGDSAMYLCASSLVGVGETQYFGPGTRLLVL.

The chain couples TRBV7-6 to TRBJ1-2; 9 bases align to TRBD1. Per the germline V gene, CDR1 is SGHVS and CDR2 is FNYEAQ. The CDR3 sequence is 16 residues long. The V gene end was trimmed by 9 bases and the J gene end by 8 bases; junction bases not matched to a gene: 19. CDR3: CARQTGQGSVRGGYTF. The DNA of the CDR3 is TGTGCCAGACAGACGGGACAGGGATCGGTAAGAGGAGGCTACACCTTC.

This chain connects TRBV6-6 to TRBJ1-2; D unresolved. From germline, CDR1 is MNHNY and CDR2 SVGAGI (reference sequence). This CDR3 region has 14 residues. Trimming took 0 bases from V and 4 from J, leaving 9 bases between them. As DNA, the CDR3 is TGTGCCAGCAGTTACTCCTCCAGTACCTATGGCTACACCTTC. This codes for CASSYSSSTYGYTF.

The genes are TRBV12-3 or TRBV12-4 and TRBJ1-6; D call uncertain. Trimming took 4 bases from V and 12 from J, leaving 13 bases between them. The CDR3 has 13 residues. The CDR3 DNA reads TGTGCCAGCAGTTCGCGTCGGGTGCTACCCCTCCACTTT. The encoded protein is CASSSRRVLPLHF.

The chain joins TRBV9 to TRBJ2-3, with TRBD2 identical over 8 bases. Unmatched junction bases numbered 10, after V lost 4 bases and J lost 6 bases. Germline V gives CDR1 SGDLS, CDR2 YYNGEE. This CDR3 has 15 residues. The DNA for the CDR3 is TGTGCCAGCAGCATACACGGGGGGGCCGGTGATACGCAGTATTTT. Its translation is CASSIHGGAGDTQYF. The full variable domain, rest sourced from reference TRBV9 and TRBJ2-3, is DSGVTQTPKHLITATGQRVTLRCSPRSGDLSVYWYQQSLDQGLQFLIQYYNGEERAKGNILERFSAQQFPDLHSELNLSSLELGDSALYFCASSIHGGAGDTQYFGPGTRLTVL.

The chain couples TRBV18 to TRBJ1-2, with D uncertain. V was clipped by 2 bases and J by 5 bases, with 12 bases between them. This CDR3 region has 14 residues. Per the germline V gene, CDR1 is KGHSH and CDR2 is LQKENI. CDR3 in amino acids: CASSPSEGGYGYTF. The DNA of the CDR3 is TGTGCCAGCTCACCATCAGAGGGAGGATATGGCTACACCTTC.

This clone showed up just a few times. V and J are TRBV20-1 and TRBJ1-1; D ambiguous. V was pared by 5 bases and J by 11 bases, with 15 bases between. CDR1 and CDR2 from the germline V gene are DFQATT and SNEGSKA (reference sequence). The CDR3 is 11 amino acids. The CDR3: CSASVVWRAFF. The CDR3 nucleotides are TGCAGTGCTTCAGTCGTTTGGCGGGCTTTCTTT.

V usage is TRBV30 and J usage is TRBJ1-5; 10 bases align to TRBD1. V was clipped by 5 bases and J by 1 base; unmatched bases: 14. The CDR3 covers 18 residues. CDR1 GTSNPN and CDR2 SVGIG come from the germline V gene (reference sequence). The CDR3 nucleotides are TGTGCCTGGGCCCGAGACAGGGGGCCAGGGTACAGCAATCAGCCCCAGCATTTT. It encodes CAWARDRGPGYSNQPQHF. The whole variable domain, filled in from reference TRBV30 and TRBJ1-5, reads SQTIHQWPATLVQPVGSPLSLECTVEGTSNPNLYWYRQAAGRGLQLLFYSVGIGQISSEVPQNLSASRPQDRQFILSSKKLLLSDSGFYLCAWARDRGPGYSNQPQHFGDGTRLSIL.

This chain joins TRBV5-1 and TRBJ1-1; TRBD1 matches at 7 bases. Germline CDR1 is SGHRS and CDR2 is YFSETQ. This CDR3 region has 18 residues. With 4 bases clipped from V and 4 bases from J, the junction kept 19 bases outside the gene matches. For the CDR3, the DNA is TGCGCCAGCAGCGCGGGGTGGGGGGACAGTGTTATGGGCACTGAAGCTTTCTTT. Its translation is CASSAGWGDSVMGTEAFF. The complete variable domain, with remaining parts taken from reference TRBV5-1 and TRBJ1-1, reads KAGVTQTPRYLIKTRGQQVTLSCSPISGHRSVSWYQQTPGQGLQFLFEYFSETQRNKGNFPGRFSGRQFSNSRSEMNVSTLELGDSALYLCASSAGWGDSVMGTEAFFGQGTRLTVV.

CDR3 bases: TGTGCCAGCAGCTCCGGACAGGGGGCAAATTCACCCCTCCACTTT. It encodes CASSSGQGANSPLHF. The chain joins TRBV7-9 to TRBJ1-6; 11 nucleotides match TRBD1. V trimming: 4 bases; J trimming: 7 bases; junction bases outside the gene matches: 3. The CDR3 is 15 residues long. Germline CDR1 is SEHNR and CDR2 is FQNEAQ (reference sequence).

The V gene is TRBV4-2, the J gene TRBJ2-1; 13 bases line up with TRBD2. V lost 4 bases to trimming and J lost 2 bases; unmatched junction nucleotides: 5. This CDR3 region has 17 residues. CDR1 is LGHNA, CDR2 YNFKEQ, per germline. The CDR3 is CASSRGTSGTTYNEQFF. CDR3 bases: TGTGCCAGCAGCCGAGGGACTAGCGGGACCACCTACAATGAGCAGTTCTTC.

This clone has only one observation. V usage is TRBV29-1 and J usage is TRBJ2-2; 7 positions match TRBD2. This CDR3 region has 12 residues. V trimming: 7 bases; J trimming: 6 bases; junction bases outside the gene matches: 5. Germline V lookup: CDR1 SQVTM, CDR2 ANQGSEA. CDR3: CSGEGLAGELFF. CDR3 DNA sequence: TGCAGCGGGGAGGGGCTCGCCGGGGAGCTGTTTTTT.

This clone was seen just once. V gene TRBV28 combines with J gene TRBJ1-2; 7 bases map to TRBD1. Germline V gives CDR1 MDHEN, CDR2 SYDVKM. The CDR3 consists of 17 residues. V trimming: 5 bases; J trimming: 2 bases; junction bases outside the gene matches: 14. The CDR3 region is CASSRPEGANENYGYTF. The CDR3 bases are TGTGCCAGCAGTCGCCCCGAGGGGGCAAATGAAAACTATGGCTACACCTTC.